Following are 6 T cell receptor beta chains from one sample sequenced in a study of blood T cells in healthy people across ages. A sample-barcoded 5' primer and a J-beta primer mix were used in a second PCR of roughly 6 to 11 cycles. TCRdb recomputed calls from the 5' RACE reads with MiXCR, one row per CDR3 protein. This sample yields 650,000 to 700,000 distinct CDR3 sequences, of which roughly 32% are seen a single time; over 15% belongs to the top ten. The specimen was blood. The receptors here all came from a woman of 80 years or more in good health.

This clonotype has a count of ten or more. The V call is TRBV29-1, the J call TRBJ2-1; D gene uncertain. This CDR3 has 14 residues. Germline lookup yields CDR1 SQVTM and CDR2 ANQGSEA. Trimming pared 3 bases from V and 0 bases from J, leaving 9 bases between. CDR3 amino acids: CSVEVDPSYNEQFF. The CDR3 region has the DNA TGCAGCGTTGAGGTGGACCCCTCCTACAATGAGCAGTTCTTC.

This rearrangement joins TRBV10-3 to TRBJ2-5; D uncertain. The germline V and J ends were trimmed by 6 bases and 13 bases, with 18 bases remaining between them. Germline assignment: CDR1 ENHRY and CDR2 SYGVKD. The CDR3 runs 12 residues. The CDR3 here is CAISYNTNERYF. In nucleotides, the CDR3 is TGTGCCATCAGCTATAACACCAATGAGCGGTACTTC.

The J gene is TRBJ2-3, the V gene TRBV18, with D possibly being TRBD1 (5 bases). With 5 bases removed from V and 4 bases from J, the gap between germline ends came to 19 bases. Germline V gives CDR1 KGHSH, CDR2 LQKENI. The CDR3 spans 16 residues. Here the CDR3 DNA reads TGTGCCAGCTCATGGGGTACGGCAGGGTCAGCAGATACGCAGTATTTT. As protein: CASSWGTAGSADTQYF. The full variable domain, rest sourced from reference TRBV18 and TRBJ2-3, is NAGVMQNPRHLVRRRGQEARLRCSPMKGHSHVYWYRQLPEEGLKFMVYLQKENIIDESGMPKERFSAEFPKEGPSILRIQQVVRGDSAAYFCASSWGTAGSADTQYFGPGTRLTVL.

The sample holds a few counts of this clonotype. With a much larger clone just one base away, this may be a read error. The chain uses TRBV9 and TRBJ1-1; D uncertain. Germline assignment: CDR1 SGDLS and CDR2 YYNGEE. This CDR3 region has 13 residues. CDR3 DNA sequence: TGTGCCTGCAGCGTAGAGGTGAACACTGAAGCTTTCTTT. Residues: CACSVEVNTEAFF.

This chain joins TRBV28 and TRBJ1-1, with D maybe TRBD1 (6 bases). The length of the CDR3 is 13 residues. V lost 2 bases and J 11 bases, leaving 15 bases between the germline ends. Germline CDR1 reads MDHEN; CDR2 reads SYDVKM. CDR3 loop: CASSLPQGRGAFF. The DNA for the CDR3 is TGTGCCAGCAGTTTACCTCAGGGTAGGGGGGCTTTCTTT.

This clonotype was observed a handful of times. This CDR3 is CASSTDSYEQYF. In DNA form, the CDR3 reads TGCGCCAGCTCGACGGACAGCTACGAGCAGTACTTC. The chain is built from TRBV5-1 and TRBJ2-7; tentatively, D is TRBD1 (6 bases). CDR3 length equals 12 residues. V was trimmed by 7 bases and J by 3 bases, leaving 11 bases between them. Germline-derived CDR1 and CDR2 are SGHRS and YFSETQ.